Below, 31 T cell receptor beta chains from the same sample are listed, as sequenced in a study of human T cells and chemical hapten exposure. Time point meaning: patch test 1, 2 weeks after DPC sensitization. Treatment in this sample: therapeutic diphenylcyclopropenone sensitization with weekly scalp DPC. MiXCR, applied by TCRdb to the RACE reads, yields one record per CDR3 protein. The data show approximately 74,000 distinct CDR3 sequences, 25% to 40% seen once. Material: whole blood, obtained in connection with sensitization to the hapten diphenylcyclopropenone (DPC). The receptors shown here come from a man aged 35 to 55 with alopecia areata. Some clones in this sample may be carry-over from other donors' samples.

This clonotype is medium-sized in the sample. J is TRBJ2-1 and V is TRBV24-1, with TRBD2 matching 9 bases. Germline assignment: CDR1 KGHDR and CDR2 SFDVKD. V was pared by 3 bases and J by 5 bases, with 10 bases of the junction left unmatched. The CDR3 is 17 amino acids. CDR3 amino acids: CATSDRASGDRDNEQFF. In DNA, the CDR3 is TGTGCCACCAGTGATAGGGCTAGCGGGGATAGAGACAATGAGCAGTTCTTC.

V usage is TRBV14 and J usage is TRBJ2-5; 11 bases are shared with TRBD2. V shed 1 base and J 2 bases; nucleotides not matched to a gene: 6. Germline loops: CDR1 SGHDN, CDR2 FVKESK. The CDR3 is 17 residues long. Here the CDR3 reads CASSQGRLAGGQETQYF. CDR3 bases: TGTGCCAGCAGCCAAGGACGTCTAGCGGGAGGACAAGAGACCCAGTACTTC.

This chain uses TRBV7-2 with TRBJ2-5, with TRBD2 as a possible D gene (5 bases). The ends were cut back, 1 base at V and 4 bases at J, with 10 bases in the middle. From germline, CDR1 is SGHTA and CDR2 FQGNSA. There are 14 residues in the CDR3. This CDR3 is CASSLEAVRETQYF. Here the CDR3 DNA reads TGTGCCAGCAGCTTAGAAGCGGTACGAGAGACCCAGTACTTC. Supplemented by reference TRBV7-2 and TRBJ2-5, the full variable domain reads GAGVSQSPSNKVTEKGKDVELRCDPISGHTALYWYRQSLGQGLEFLIYFQGNSAPDKSGLPSDRFSAERTGGSVSTLTIQRTQQEDSAVYLCASSLEAVRETQYFGPGTRLLVL.

This clonotype was seen a handful of times. The CDR3 here is CASSPRAANIYEQYF. For the CDR3, the DNA is TGTGCCAGCAGCCCACGGGCTGCAAATATCTACGAGCAGTACTTC. The chain carries TRBV7-3 and TRBJ2-7, with D hard to call. CDR3 length: 15 amino acids. Trimming cost V 5 bases and J 3 bases, with 17 bases left between them. Per germline, CDR1 SGHTA and CDR2 FQGTGA.

In this sample, this clonotype turned up a few times. The chain combines TRBV6-2 or TRBV6-3 with TRBJ2-1; TRBD2 aligns across 9 bases. Looked up from germline, CDR1 is MNHEY and CDR2 is SVGEGT. The CDR3 runs 19 residues. After removal of 2 bases from V and 0 bases from J, the junction contained 11 bases not matched to a gene. CDR3: CASSYPLAGAVSSYNEQFF. The CDR3 region has the DNA TGTGCCAGCAGTTACCCATTAGCGGGAGCCGTAAGCTCCTACAATGAGCAGTTCTTC.

This chain uses TRBV6-2 or TRBV6-3 with TRBJ2-7, with D perhaps TRBD1 (5 bases). Germline V gene data show CDR1 as MNHEY and CDR2 as SVGEGT. V dropped 2 bases and J dropped 6 bases, with 20 bases sitting between them. The CDR3 loop spans 16 amino acids. CDR3 sequence (DNA): TGTGCCAGCAGTTACCTACCCCAGGGTCTATCACCCGAGCAGTACTTC. It yields the protein CASSYLPQGLSPEQYF.

The gene calls are TRBV3-1 and TRBJ2-3, with D unclear. CDR3 size: 14 residues. Germline CDR1 is LGHDT and CDR2 is YNNKEL (reference sequence). Trimming left V 4 bases short and J 1 base short, with 9 bases between. The CDR3 is CASSPTFGTDTQYF. The CDR3 bases are TGTGCCAGCAGCCCCACCTTTGGCACAGATACGCAGTATTTT.

In its sample, this clonotype was seen a few times. The chain is built from TRBV7-9 and TRBJ2-7; D call uncertain. CDR1 and CDR2 from the germline V gene are SEHNR and FQNEAQ (reference sequence). The CDR3 contains 12 residues. The ends were cut back, 5 bases at V and 5 bases at J, with 10 bases in the middle. This CDR3 is CASSASRDEQYF. The CDR3 nucleotides read TGTGCCAGCAGCGCCTCTCGGGACGAGCAGTACTTC.

V is TRBV6-6 and J is TRBJ2-5, with 8 bases aligning to TRBD1. CDR3 length: 13 amino acids. Germline V gene sequence: CDR1 MNHNY, CDR2 SVGAGI (reference sequence). V lost 6 bases, J lost 5 bases, and 5 bases stayed unmatched. CDR3 protein: CASRPNRGETQYF. The CDR3 coding sequence is TGTGCCAGCAGACCGAACAGGGGGGAGACCCAGTACTTC.

This clonotype turned up a few times. CDR3 loop: CASSFAGALSYEQYF. The CDR3 DNA sequence: TGTGCCAGCAGTTTTGCGGGGGCTCTCTCCTACGAGCAGTACTTC. The genes are TRBV12-3 or TRBV12-4 and TRBJ2-7, with TRBD2 as a possible D gene (7 bases). V lost 3 bases and J lost 0, with 12 bases in between. The CDR3 totals 15 residues.

This clonotype was counted only a few times. The V call is TRBV9, the J call TRBJ2-7; TRBD2 aligns across 7 bases. V shed 0 bases, J shed 4 bases, and the junction held 4 bases outside the gene matches. Germline V lookup: CDR1 SGDLS, CDR2 YYNGEE. The CDR3 runs to 14 residues. The CDR3 region is CASSVGGSAYEQYF. The CDR3 nucleotides read TGTGCCAGCAGCGTAGGCGGGAGCGCTTACGAGCAGTACTTC.

This chain connects TRBV7-9 to TRBJ2-1; D not certain. The ends were cut back, 1 base at V and 6 bases at J, with 10 bases in the middle. The germline V gene has CDR1 SEHNR and CDR2 FQNEAQ (reference sequence). There are 14 residues in the CDR3. The CDR3 loop reads CASSLVGRINEQFF. In DNA form, the CDR3 reads TGTGCCAGCAGCTTAGTAGGACGAATCAATGAGCAGTTCTTC.

V gene TRBV18 combines with J gene TRBJ2-3; D call uncertain. This CDR3 spans 11 amino acids. The germline CDR1 and CDR2 sequences are KGHSH and LQKENI. V lost 1 base and J lost 10, with 6 bases in between. The CDR3 spells CASSPRIAQYF. The CDR3 DNA follows: TGTGCCAGCTCACCACGAATTGCGCAGTATTTT.

There are a few counts of this clonotype. The V gene is TRBV28, the J gene TRBJ2-7; D gene uncertain. This CDR3 spans 14 amino acids. The V and J ends lost 5 bases and 1 base respectively, with 12 bases between them. The germline gives CDR1 MDHEN, CDR2 SYDVKM. The CDR3 sequence: CASSPPGPSYEQYF. CDR3 DNA sequence: TGTGCCAGCAGTCCACCGGGCCCTTCCTACGAGCAGTACTTC.

The V call is TRBV4-3, the J call TRBJ2-3; 9 bases are shared with TRBD1. CDR1 is LGHNA, CDR2 YSLEER, per germline. Trimming removed 3 bases from V and 0 bases from J; junction bases left unmatched: 10. This CDR3 has 18 amino acids. In DNA form, the CDR3 reads TGCGCCAGCAGCCACCTCCTTAGAGGGACAGGGAGCACAGATACGCAGTATTTT. Protein: CASSHLLRGTGSTDTQYF.

V usage is TRBV7-8 and J usage is TRBJ2-3, with D uncertain. The V and J ends lost 1 base and 3 bases respectively, with 8 bases between them. Germline CDR1 is SGHVS and CDR2 is FQNEAQ. The CDR3 totals 14 residues. The CDR3 sequence: CASSLVKGTDTQYF. CDR3 nucleotides: TGTGCCAGCAGCTTAGTTAAGGGTACAGATACGCAGTATTTT.

The table lists this clonotype with a count of one. This chain connects TRBV9 to TRBJ2-1, with TRBD2 matching over 7 bases. The germline CDR1 and CDR2 sequences are SGDLS and YYNGEE. The CDR3 is made up of 16 amino acids. The J segment lost 0 bases and the V segment lost 4 bases, leaving 7 bases of the junction unmatched. CDR3 sequence reads: CASSPAGFSSYNEQFF. In DNA, the CDR3 is TGTGCCAGCAGCCCAGCGGGGTTTAGCTCCTACAATGAGCAGTTCTTC. Full variable domain (remainder filled in from reference TRBV9 and TRBJ2-1): DSGVTQTPKHLITATGQRVTLRCSPRSGDLSVYWYQQSLDQGLQFLIQYYNGEERAKGNILERFSAQQFPDLHSELNLSSLELGDSALYFCASSPAGFSSYNEQFFGPGTRLTVL.

The table lists this clonotype with a few counts. The V call is TRBV20-1, the J call TRBJ1-3; D not resolved. Trimming removed 7 bases from V and 0 bases from J, with 10 bases in between. Germline V CDR1 and CDR2: DFQATT, SNEGSKA (reference sequence). The CDR3 is made up of 13 amino acids. For the CDR3, the DNA is TGCAGTGTGGGTAGCTTCTCTGGAAACACCATATATTTT. Translating it yields CSVGSFSGNTIYF.

This rearrangement joins TRBV6-5 to TRBJ2-3; TRBD1 might be the D (6 bases). Trimming removed 5 bases from V and 5 bases from J, with 14 bases in between. The CDR3 has 14 amino acids. The V gene's germline CDR1 is MNHEY and CDR2 SVGAGI. The CDR3 sequence is CASSRTGIGDTQYF. In DNA form, the CDR3 reads TGTGCCAGCAGTAGAACAGGGATCGGAGATACGCAGTATTTT.

In its sample, this clonotype was seen a few times. The genes are TRBV11-2 and TRBJ1-1, with TRBD1 as a possible D gene (5 bases). The CDR3 contains 15 residues. V lost 1 base and J lost 0, with 9 bases in between. CDR1 SGHAT and CDR2 FQNNGV come from the germline V gene. The chain's CDR3 is CASSLVPGLNTEAFF. As DNA, the CDR3 is TGTGCCAGCAGCTTAGTCCCAGGGTTGAACACTGAAGCTTTCTTT.

This clonotype has just a few counts. V and J are TRBV28 and TRBJ2-5; D not certain. The CDR3 covers 13 residues. Germline values: CDR1 MDHEN, CDR2 SYDVKM. With 3 bases removed from V and 0 bases from J, the gap between germline ends came to 5 bases. The CDR3 region has the DNA TGTGCCAGCAGTTTGGCAGACCAAGAGACCCAGTACTTC. It specifies CASSLADQETQYF.

This clonotype is a singleton in its sample. V usage is TRBV7-9 and J usage is TRBJ1-1; weak D call: TRBD1 (5 bases). The CDR3 is 14 amino acids. CDR1 is SEHNR, CDR2 FQNEAQ, per germline (reference sequence). Trimming cost V 4 bases and J 1 base, with 10 bases left between them. In DNA, the CDR3 is TGTGCCAGCAGCTCCCAGGGAGGGAACACTGAAGCTTTCTTT. This gives the protein CASSSQGGNTEAFF.

The table lists this clonotype with a few counts. The genes are TRBV27 and TRBJ2-6; D is undetermined. This CDR3 has 14 residues. The germline gives CDR1 MNHEY, CDR2 SMNVEV (reference sequence). The ends were cut back, 8 bases at V and 0 bases at J, with 8 bases in the middle. The CDR3 is CASSNLSGANVLTF. DNA for the CDR3: TGTGCCAGCTCCAATCTCTCTGGGGCCAACGTCCTGACTTTC.

This clonotype was recorded once. The chain joins TRBV5-6 to TRBJ2-3; unclear D gene. Germline V gene sequence: CDR1 SGHDT, CDR2 YYEEEE. The length of the CDR3 is 12 residues. V shed 4 bases and J shed 6 bases, with 9 bases lying between them. The CDR3 DNA reads as TGTGCCAGCAGCCCGACCCCCGATACGCAGTATTTT. Protein sequence: CASSPTPDTQYF.

This rearrangement joins TRBV3-1 to TRBJ2-3; TRBD2 is a possible D gene (6 bases). Between the trimmed V and J ends, which lost 5 bases and 4 bases, there was a span of 10 bases. This CDR3 contains 13 residues. Germline-derived CDR1 and CDR2 are LGHDT and YNNKEL (reference sequence). The CDR3 nucleotides read TGTGCCAGCAGCGGGGAGGTCCCAGATACGCAGTATTTT. It codes for CASSGEVPDTQYF.

This clonotype was counted a few times. The J gene is TRBJ1-1, the V gene TRBV18; D not certain. The CDR3 is 13 amino acids. CDR1 is KGHSH and CDR2 is LQKENI in the germline V gene. Trimming took 3 bases from V and 6 from J, leaving 11 bases between them. For the CDR3, the DNA is TGTGCCAGCTCACCTCCGATGGGAGCTGAAGCTTTCTTT. It translates to CASSPPMGAEAFF.

This chain connects TRBV5-1 to TRBJ2-3; D possibly corresponds to TRBD2 (7 bases). The V end was cut by 4 bases, the J end by 0 bases, with 9 bases between. The CDR3 runs 14 residues. Looked up from germline, CDR1 is SGHRS and CDR2 is YFSETQ. Written as DNA, the CDR3 is TGCGCCAGCAGCGCGGGGGCCAGCACAGATACGCAGTATTTT. Translated, it gives CASSAGASTDTQYF.

This chain uses TRBV5-1 with TRBJ1-5, with D uncertain. Trimming pared 2 bases from V and 4 bases from J, leaving 7 bases between. This CDR3 contains 13 residues. CDR1 SGHRS and CDR2 YFSETQ come from the germline V gene. As DNA, the CDR3 is TGCGCCAGCAGCTTCGGAAGAAATCAGCCCCAGCATTTT. Translated, it gives CASSFGRNQPQHF.

This chain connects TRBV28 to TRBJ2-6, with D hard to call. Trimming stripped 1 base from V and 0 bases from J, with 4 bases between. The germline V gene has CDR1 MDHEN and CDR2 SYDVKM. CDR3 length equals 15 residues. The CDR3 loop reads CASSLSLSGANVLTF. CDR3 bases: TGTGCCAGCAGTTTATCACTCTCTGGGGCCAACGTCCTGACTTTC. The full variable domain, its missing parts supplied by reference TRBV28 and TRBJ2-6, is DVKVTQSSRYLVKRTGEKVFLECVQDMDHENMFWYRQDPGLGLRLIYFSYDVKMKEKGDIPEGYSVSREKKERFSLILESASTNQTSMYLCASSLSLSGANVLTFGAGSRLTVL.

The chain joins TRBV6-5 to TRBJ2-3, with D uncertain. This CDR3 spans 14 amino acids. With 2 bases removed from V and 1 base from J, the gap between germline ends came to 7 bases. Per the germline V gene, CDR1 is MNHEY and CDR2 is SVGAGI. The CDR3 nucleotides read TGTGCCAGCAGTTACAAGGATGGCACAGATACGCAGTATTTT. Translation gives CASSYKDGTDTQYF.

The J gene is TRBJ1-5, the V gene TRBV6-2 or TRBV6-3; possibly TRBD1 for D (6 bases). V was clipped by 5 bases and J by 3 bases, with 17 bases between them. The CDR3 sequence is 16 residues long. Germline CDR1 is MNHEY and CDR2 is SVGEGT. DNA of the CDR3: TGTGCCAGCAGTCGACCCCCGACAGGCCCCAATCAGCCCCAGCATTTT. Residues: CASSRPPTGPNQPQHF.